This TCR beta chain was captured in a study of CD8+CD57+ T cells in acquired aplastic anemia. Study-wide context: The average for DNA from sorted CD4+ and CD8+ cells was 3.2 ug. An average of about 9.8 million reads for CD4+ cells was obtained from healthy donors. Study observations and caveats: Patients and controls shared approximately 30 CD8+ CDR3 sequences, highly expressed in patients. Patients and healthy controls showed no significant CD8+ Simpson's diversity difference.

Both TCR beta VDJ combination and CDR3 sequence profiling were carried out. Genomic DNA was the template for this profiling. MiXCR, run by TCRdb on the reads, gives a single entry per CDR3 protein. The sample holds about 130,000 distinct CDR3 sequences; less than 45% are singletons and the top ten take under 9%. Looked up from germline, CDR1 is LNHDA and CDR2 is SQIVND (reference sequence). CDR3 size: 14 residues. V lost 5 bases to trimming and J lost 6 bases; unmatched junction nucleotides: 4. Regarding this clonotype: Its antigen is as yet unknown.

Material for sequencing was sorted CD4+, CD8+, or CD8+CD57+ T cells (not recorded which) from PBMCs. V usage is TRBV19 and J usage is TRBJ2-1; 10 nucleotides line up with TRBD1. The TCR was taken from a human donor in good health, serving as a control. The CDR3 loop reads CASSRRDRGNEQFF. The CDR3, as DNA: TGTGCCAGTAGTCGTCGGGACAGGGGCAATGAGCAGTTCTTC.